The source of this T cell receptor beta chain is a study of cytomegalovirus exposure and HLA in healthy donors. The wider study: Earlier sequencing of about 179 million T cells yielded approximately 100 million unique TCR beta sequences. Membership in the Caucasian-associated ancestry cluster was found for 81% of roughly 400 genotyped donors.

After removal of 4 bases from V and 1 base from J, the junction contained 3 bases not matched to a gene. Germline-derived CDR1 and CDR2 are SGHRS and YFSETQ. This CDR3 spans 14 amino acids. The study ran its PCR with 60 Vbeta and 13 Jbeta primers. The assay was immunoSEQ multiplex PCR, and TCRdb's table has in-frame clones only and misses some. The sample carries about 150,000 clones, over 65% recorded once. The V and J genes are TRBV5-1 and TRBJ1-1, with 8 nucleotides matching TRBD1. The clonotype originates from a man aged 35-49 years in good health and CMV-seropositive. Sequencing was done on a sample of PBMCs. The CDR3 here is CASSPGTGNTEAFF. In DNA form, the CDR3 reads TGCGCCAGCAGCCCCGGGACAGGGAACACTGAAGCTTTCTTT.